These T cell receptor beta chains were read from a single sample in a study of blood T cell repertoires in COVID-19. Measured with immunoSEQ multiplex PCR; TCRdb has only the in-frame clones, and not every one. The sample lists about 120,000 clones, over 75% occurring once. Sequencing was done on a sample of peripheral blood. The origin of the receptors is a woman in her 70s with acute or convalescent COVID-19. Both conserved end residues are part of each CDR3. D genes are given only for firm matches. Only some rows state a clone size, as once, few, many or a class for expanded clones.

>NA|NA|TRBV6-1|TRBJ1-1
TGTGCCAGCAGTGAAAATGTGGGGCCTCACACTGAAGCTTTCTTT
CASSENVGPHTEAFF
>TRBD1|once|TRBV6-5|TRBJ1-1
TGTGCCAGCAGTTGGGGACAGGGGGGAGGTGAAGCTTTCTTT
CASSWGQGGGEAFF
>NA|NA|TRBV27|TRBJ2-1
TGTGCCAGCAGTTTTAGCGGCGGTGAGCAGTTCTTC
CASSFSGGEQFF
>NA|NA|TRBV4-3|TRBJ2-3
TGCGCCAGCAGCCAGGTGGTCAGGGGTACAGATACGCAGTATTTT
CASSQVVRGTDTQYF
>TRBD1|NA|TRBV7-2|TRBJ1-2
TGTGCCAGCAGCCGGAACACAGGGGAACTTGGCTACACCTTC
CASSRNTGELGYTF
>NA|NA|TRBV11-3|TRBJ2-1
TGTGCCAGCAGCCTAGACCAGGGAGGATACAATGAGCAGTTCTTC
CASSLDQGGYNEQFF
>TRBD1|NA|TRBV29-1|TRBJ1-2
TGCAGCGTTGAAGCTGACAGGGGCTATGGCTACACCTTC
CSVEADRGYGYTF
>NA|NA|TRBV7-2|TRBJ2-5
TGTGCCAGCAGCTTAGGAGGACAACGGGAGACCCAGTACTTC
CASSLGGQRETQYF
>NA|NA|TRBV7-2|TRBJ1-6
TGTGCCAGCAGCTTAGACAGGCCTTCACCCCTCCACTTT
CASSLDRPSPLHF
>TRBD1|NA|TRBV5-4|TRBJ1-2
TGTGCCAGCAGCCCGGACAGGGGCTATGGCTACACCTTC
CASSPDRGYGYTF
>NA|NA|TRBV5-8|TRBJ2-5
TGTGCCAGCAGCGGAATCAGTGTAGCTGGGGAGACCCAGTACTTC
CASSGISVAGETQYF
>TRBD1|NA|TRBV7-8|TRBJ1-6
TGTGCCAGCAGCTTAGCGGGACAGGGAAATTCACCCCTCCACTTT
CASSLAGQGNSPLHF
>NA|NA|TRBV10-3|TRBJ1-1
TGTGCCATCAGTGAGGGGGGACACCAAGGGAACACTGAAGCTTTCTTT
CAISEGGHQGNTEAFF
>NA|NA|TRBV7-9|TRBJ1-2
TGTGCCAGCAGCTCTGACAGGCCCTCTAACTATGGCTACACCTTC
CASSSDRPSNYGYTF
>NA|NA|TRBV30|TRBJ2-7
TGTGCCTGGAGTGGGCAGGGCTACGAGCAGTACTTC
CAWSGQGYEQYF
>TRBD1|NA|TRBV6-2/TRBV6-3|TRBJ2-7
TGTGCCAGCAGCCCCACCGGGACAGGGGCCTACGAGCAGTACTTC
CASSPTGTGAYEQYF
>TRBD1|NA|TRBV4-3|TRBJ1-6
TGCGCCAGCAGCCTAGACGGACAGGGGAATTCACCCCTCCACTTT
CASSLDGQGNSPLHF
>NA|NA|TRBV7-8|TRBJ1-5
TGTGCCAGCAGCTTAGATTACAGAACTAGCAATCAGCCCCAGCATTTT
CASSLDYRTSNQPQHF
>TRBD1|NA|TRBV30|TRBJ1-6
TGTGCCTGGACCAAGGGGGCAGGGAATTCACCCCTCCACTTT
CAWTKGAGNSPLHF
>NA|once|TRBV25-1|TRBJ1-1
TGTGCCAGCAGTGAGGTAGGGGACACTGAAGCTTTCTTT
CASSEVGDTEAFF
>TRBD1|once|TRBV3-1/TRBV3-2|TRBJ1-4
TGTGCCACCGGGACAGGGGTTGAAAAACTGTTTTTT
CATGTGVEKLFF
>NA|NA|TRBV5-6|TRBJ1-1
TGTGCCAGCAGCGGGCTCGGGTCTTGGACATCAGGGGCGAACACTGAAGCTTTCTTT
CASSGLGSWTSGANTEAFF
>NA|NA|TRBV5-4|TRBJ2-1
TGTGCCAGCAGCCAAGTACGGGGTTCGACCCTCAATGAGCAGTTCTTC
CASSQVRGSTLNEQFF
>NA|NA|TRBV30|TRBJ1-3
TGTGCCTGGAGTGTACAGGGAACTGGAAACACCATATATTTT
CAWSVQGTGNTIYF
>TRBD2|NA|TRBV7-2|TRBJ2-5
TGTGCCAGCAGCTTAGAATCGACGGGGGGGCGGACCCAGTACTTC
CASSLESTGGRTQYF
>TRBD1|NA|TRBV5-1|TRBJ1-1
TGCGCCAGCAGCCAACGACAGGGGGCGACCACTGAAGCTTTCTTT
CASSQRQGATTEAFF
>TRBD1|NA|TRBV19|TRBJ1-5
TGTGCCAGTAGTAGCCGGACAGGGAATCACCATCAGCCCCAGCATTTT
CASSSRTGNHHQPQHF
>NA|NA|TRBV6-1|TRBJ2-2
TGTGCCAGCAGTGAACATTGGGCCACCGGGGAGCTGTTTTTT
CASSEHWATGELFF
>TRBD2|NA|TRBV11-3|TRBJ2-3
TGTGCCAGCAGCTCGGGGACTAGCGGCAGCACAGATACGCAGTATTTT
CASSSGTSGSTDTQYF
>NA|NA|TRBV18|TRBJ2-7
TGTGCCAGCTCACCATTCCCGAACAGGGGGGGTAGTTACGAGCAGTACTTC
CASSPFPNRGGSYEQYF
>NA|NA|TRBV2|TRBJ1-5
TGTGCCAGCACCCTGGAGGCGCAGGTAGAAAATCAGCCCCAGCATTTT
CASTLEAQVENQPQHF
>NA|few|TRBV19|TRBJ1-2
TGTGCCAGTAGTATGTGGGGGCCGTTTTCTGGCTACACCTTC
CASSMWGPFSGYTF